These 23 T cell receptor beta chains originate from one sample sequenced in a study of T cell changes during pregnancy in multiple sclerosis. TCRdb keeps only in-frame clones here, not all; method: immunoSEQ multiplex PCR. The table lists tens of thousands of clones, approximately 85% of them singletons. Material: CD4+ T cells from peripheral blood mononuclear cells, obtained before pregnancy. The receptors derive from a female donor with multiple sclerosis, enrolled in a pregnancy study.

The chain has TRBV10-3 and TRBJ1-2, with D tentatively TRBD1 (6 bases). Germline-derived CDR1 and CDR2 are ENHRY and SYGVKD. The CDR3 contains 14 residues. V was trimmed by 6 bases and J by 5 bases, leaving 16 bases between them. The CDR3 DNA reads as TGTGCCATCAGCGAACAGGGTCCGGGGTATGGCTACACCTTC. Residues: CAISEQGPGYGYTF.

The V call is TRBV2, the J call TRBJ1-2; 7 positions match TRBD1. The length of the CDR3 is 17 residues. Germline V CDR1 and CDR2: SNHLY, FYNNEI. V lost 3 bases, J lost 4 bases, and 14 bases stayed unmatched. CDR3: CASSEKGAGRAGYGYTF. The CDR3 DNA sequence: TGTGCCAGCAGTGAGAAGGGGGCGGGAAGGGCTGGCTATGGCTACACCTTC.

The chain employs TRBV25-1 and TRBJ1-1; D call uncertain. V shed 4 bases and J shed 0 bases, with 9 bases lying between them. CDR1 is MGHDK and CDR2 is SYGVNS in the germline V gene. The CDR3 totals 14 residues. The CDR3 DNA reads as TGTGCCAGCAGTGTTTTGGAGGTGAACACTGAAGCTTTCTTT. Encoded protein: CASSVLEVNTEAFF.

This chain uses TRBV27 with TRBJ2-2; 9 nucleotides match TRBD2. CDR3 size: 14 residues. Trimming cost V 4 bases and J 5 bases; bases outside gene matches: 2. The germline gives CDR1 MNHEY, CDR2 SMNVEV (reference sequence). The CDR3 DNA sequence: TGTGCCAGCAGTTGGCTAGCGGGAACCGGGGAGCTGTTTTTT. Residues: CASSWLAGTGELFF.

The chain recombines TRBV7-9 with TRBJ1-1, with D maybe TRBD1 (6 bases). This CDR3 is built from 13 residues. Between the trimmed V and J ends, which lost 6 bases and 0 bases, there was a span of 8 bases. From germline, CDR1 is SEHNR and CDR2 FQNEAQ (reference sequence). CDR3 bases: TGTGCCAGCAGTGACAGGCTGAACACTGAAGCTTTCTTT. This translates into CASSDRLNTEAFF.

This clone was picked up a small number of times. The rearrangement uses TRBV4-2 and TRBJ2-7; D is unclear. CDR1 and CDR2 from the germline V gene are LGHNA and YNFKEQ. Trimming took 4 bases from V and 4 from J, leaving 14 bases between them. This CDR3 spans 14 amino acids. The CDR3 DNA sequence: TGTGCCAGCAGCCCCGTAAAATCCGCGTACGAGCAGTACTTC. It is translated as CASSPVKSAYEQYF.

The rearrangement uses TRBV19 and TRBJ1-3; D unclear. Per the germline V gene, CDR1 is LNHDA and CDR2 is SQIVND (reference sequence). V dropped 7 bases and J dropped 0 bases, with 10 bases sitting between them. The CDR3 covers 14 residues. The CDR3 coding sequence is TGTGCCAGTACCGAGATGTACTCTGGAAACACCATATATTTT. Encoded protein: CASTEMYSGNTIYF.

The chain joins TRBV19 to TRBJ2-3; D ambiguous. The CDR3 consists of 12 residues. CDR1 is LNHDA, CDR2 SQIVND, per germline (reference sequence). Trimming took 6 bases from V and 6 from J, leaving 10 bases between them. The CDR3 nucleotides are TGTGCCAGTAGAATATCCGGGGATACGCAGTATTTT. Its translation: CASRISGDTQYF.

The rearrangement joins TRBV6-1 to TRBJ2-1; the D gene is possibly TRBD2 (5 bases). Per germline, CDR1 MNHNS and CDR2 SASEGT. The V gene lost 8 bases and the J gene lost 0 bases, with 14 bases spanning the gap. The CDR3 contains 15 residues. CDR3 sequence: CASRERPASYNEQFF. The CDR3 DNA reads as TGTGCCAGCCGAGAGCGGCCCGCCTCCTACAATGAGCAGTTCTTC.

CDR3 nucleotide sequence: TGTGCCAGCAGCCCGGGACAAAACTATGGCTACACCTTC. Protein sequence: CASSPGQNYGYTF. The chain links TRBV11-2 to TRBJ1-2; D might be TRBD1 (6 bases). Trimming cost V 5 bases and J 2 bases, with 9 bases left between them. Germline CDR1 is SGHAT and CDR2 is FQNNGV. CDR3 length: 13 residues.

V usage is TRBV5-6 and J usage is TRBJ1-2, with 8 bases aligning to TRBD1. The CDR3 length is 13 residues. V was pared by 7 bases and J by 2 bases, with 4 bases of the junction left unmatched. The germline CDR1 and CDR2 sequences are SGHDT and YYEEEE. CDR3: CASYTGGNYGYTF. As DNA, the CDR3 is TGTGCCAGCTACACAGGGGGGAACTATGGCTACACCTTC.

This rearrangement joins TRBV6-1 to TRBJ2-3, with 9 bases fitting TRBD2. With 9 bases clipped from V and 3 bases from J, the junction kept 7 bases outside the gene matches. The CDR3 covers 14 residues. Germline values: CDR1 MNHNS, CDR2 SASEGT. The chain's CDR3 is CASSVAGETDTQYF. The CDR3 DNA reads TGTGCCAGTTCAGTAGCGGGAGAAACAGATACGCAGTATTTT.

This chain joins TRBV9 and TRBJ1-4; TRBD1 is a possible D gene (5 bases). The germline gives CDR1 SGDLS, CDR2 YYNGEE. V was clipped by 3 bases and J by 2 bases, with 8 bases between them. This CDR3 region has 14 residues. CDR3 DNA sequence: TGTGCCAGCAGCGAGGGGATGACTAATGAAAAACTGTTTTTT. Its protein product is CASSEGMTNEKLFF.

The chain carries TRBV6-6 and TRBJ1-5; D perhaps matches TRBD1 (5 bases). The CDR3 length is 13 residues. Germline V gene lookup returns CDR1 MNHNY and CDR2 SVGAGI (reference sequence). Trimming pared 6 bases from V and 5 bases from J, leaving 11 bases between. CDR3 sequence: CASSFRVDQPQHF. CDR3 sequence (DNA): TGTGCCAGCAGCTTCAGGGTTGATCAGCCCCAGCATTTT.

This chain uses TRBV7-2 with TRBJ2-7, with 9 bases that match TRBD2. This CDR3 spans 14 amino acids. Germline-derived CDR1 and CDR2 are SGHTA and FQGNSA. Germline trimming cut 3 bases from V and 5 bases from J; bases unmatched to any gene: 5. The CDR3 loop is CASSFLAGSHEQYF. The CDR3 DNA reads TGTGCCAGCAGCTTCCTAGCGGGGTCCCACGAGCAGTACTTC.

By sample fraction, this clone is medium-sized (0.01 to 0.1%). The chain joins TRBV6-5 to TRBJ1-2; D remains ambiguous. The ends were cut back, 6 bases at V and 4 bases at J, with 15 bases in the middle. This CDR3 spans 14 amino acids. The V gene's germline CDR1 is MNHEY and CDR2 SVGAGI. The CDR3 sequence: CASRPAGLIYGYTF. The CDR3, as DNA: TGTGCCAGCAGGCCCGCAGGACTGATCTATGGCTACACCTTC.

The rearrangement joins TRBV30 to TRBJ1-5, with D possibly being TRBD1 (5 bases). The CDR3 extends over 14 amino acids. Trimming removed 0 bases from V and 6 bases from J, with 12 bases in between. Germline V CDR1 and CDR2: GTSNPN, SVGIG (reference sequence). CDR3 residues: CAWSVGATIQPQHF. CDR3 nucleotide sequence: TGTGCCTGGAGTGTAGGGGCGACCATTCAGCCCCAGCATTTT.

This chain links TRBV5-1 with TRBJ2-5, with 11 positions matching TRBD2. CDR1 is SGHRS and CDR2 is YFSETQ in the germline V gene. The CDR3 contains 15 residues. The ends lost 3 bases at V and 5 bases at J; junction bases unmatched: 6. DNA for the CDR3: TGCGCCAGCAGCTCAACGACTAGCGGGATGGAGACCCAGTACTTC. Translation gives CASSSTTSGMETQYF.

This chain uses TRBV2 with TRBJ2-3; TRBD2 agrees at 7 bases. Germline V gene sequence: CDR1 SNHLY, CDR2 FYNNEI. With 4 bases clipped from V and 6 bases from J, the junction kept 4 bases outside the gene matches. This CDR3 region has 13 residues. CDR3 DNA: TGTGCCAGCAGTGGGTGGGAGGGCGATACGCAGTATTTT. Protein: CASSGWEGDTQYF.

V usage is TRBV5-1 and J usage is TRBJ2-3; 7 bases match TRBD2. CDR1 is SGHRS and CDR2 is YFSETQ in the germline V gene. CDR3 length: 16 amino acids. The V and J ends lost 0 bases and 3 bases, in that order; junction bases with no gene match: 7. The chain's CDR3 is CASSLVALGGTDTQYF. The DNA for the CDR3 is TGCGCCAGCAGCTTGGTAGCTCTCGGGGGGACAGATACGCAGTATTTT. The variable domain in full, completed from reference TRBV5-1 and TRBJ2-3, reads KAGVTQTPRYLIKTRGQQVTLSCSPISGHRSVSWYQQTPGQGLQFLFEYFSETQRNKGNFPGRFSGRQFSNSRSEMNVSTLELGDSALYLCASSLVALGGTDTQYFGPGTRLTVL.

The rearrangement links TRBV11-3 to TRBJ2-7; possible D gene TRBD2, 5 bases. Trimming removed 1 base from V and 6 bases from J, with 10 bases in between. The CDR3 runs 13 residues. In germline, CDR1 is SGHNT, CDR2 YENEEA. The CDR3 spells CASSLGTESEQYF. In DNA form, the CDR3 reads TGTGCCAGCAGCTTAGGGACTGAGAGCGAGCAGTACTTC.

The chain is built from TRBV11-1 and TRBJ2-7, with TRBD1 matching over 10 bases. Trimming at V came to 5 bases and at J to 4 bases, leaving 8 bases not matched to a gene. CDR3 length equals 15 residues. Germline V gene sequence: CDR1 SGHAT, CDR2 FQDESV (reference sequence). CDR3 loop: CASSIGTGALYEQYF. CDR3 in DNA: TGTGCCAGCAGCATCGGGACAGGGGCTCTATACGAGCAGTACTTC.

CDR3 sequence: CASSFLYSNGDRGETQYF. CDR3 nucleotides: TGTGCCAGCAGTTTTCTTTACAGTAACGGGGACAGGGGAGAGACCCAGTACTTC. The rearrangement links TRBV27 to TRBJ2-5, with 10 bases aligning to TRBD1. CDR1 and CDR2 (germline): MNHEY, SMNVEV (reference sequence). V was pared by 3 bases and J by 4 bases, with 14 bases of the junction left unmatched. This CDR3 contains 18 residues.